The 20 T cell receptor beta chains presented below share a single source sample, sequenced in a study of T cells in Graves' hyperthyroidism and ophthalmopathy. Amplified TCR beta CDR3 regions derived from RNA transcripts. TCR CDR3 regions were first amplified by RT-PCR with HTBI primers. TCRdb re-called the multiplex PCR reads through MiXCR, storing one row per CDR3 protein. The sample consists of roughly 550,000 distinct CDR3 sequences, about 16% of them appearing once. Sequenced sample: blood. These receptors all come from a woman in her 30s with Graves' ophthalmopathy.

This clonotype was counted at least ten times. The J gene is TRBJ2-2, the V gene TRBV2, with TRBD2 as a possible D gene (6 bases). With 9 bases removed from V and 6 bases from J, the gap between germline ends came to 26 bases. Per the germline V gene, CDR1 is SNHLY and CDR2 is FYNNEI. CDR3 length equals 17 residues. CDR3 nucleotide sequence: TGTGCCAGTACTACGAGAGGGACGGGAGAGGTCGCCGGGGAGCTGTTTTTT. Translation gives CASTTRGTGEVAGELFF.

This clonotype was seen more than once but under ten times. The rearrangement uses TRBV10-3 and TRBJ2-2; 12 bases are a match to TRBD1. The CDR3 loop spans 21 amino acids. Germline assignment: CDR1 ENHRY and CDR2 SYGVKD. The J segment lost 4 bases and the V segment lost 2 bases, leaving 17 bases of the junction unmatched. CDR3 amino acids: CAISETQFKGDRGLGTGELFF. The CDR3, as DNA: TGTGCCATCAGTGAGACCCAATTTAAGGGGGACAGGGGGCTCGGCACCGGGGAGCTGTTTTTT.

This clonotype turned up a few times. The chain's CDR3 is CASSAPGQSVYGYTF. CDR3 nucleotides: TGTGCCAGCAGCGCCCCGGGACAGAGTGTCTATGGCTACACCTTC. V is TRBV7-2 and J is TRBJ1-2, with 7 bases aligning to TRBD1. Trimming removed 5 bases from V and 4 bases from J; junction bases left unmatched: 10. Germline CDR1 SGHTA, CDR2 FQGNSA. This CDR3 contains 15 residues.

This clonotype has at least ten counts. The chain recombines TRBV6-2 or TRBV6-3 with TRBJ2-7; 8 bases fit TRBD2. The V gene's germline CDR1 is MNHEY and CDR2 SVGEGT. CDR3 length: 17 amino acids. After removal of 5 bases from V and 7 bases from J, the junction contained 19 bases not matched to a gene. The CDR3 nucleotides are TGTGCCAGCAGTCCGTCCCACGTAGCGGGACCCCCCGGGGAGCAGTACTTC. This codes for CASSPSHVAGPPGEQYF.

In its sample, this clonotype was seen many times. This chain joins TRBV18 and TRBJ1-1, with TRBD1 as a possible D gene (5 bases). Trimming stripped 5 bases from V and 0 bases from J, with 16 bases between. Per germline, CDR1 KGHSH and CDR2 LQKENI. This CDR3 comprises 16 residues. The CDR3 reads CASSARQRRLNTEAFF. In DNA, the CDR3 is TGTGCCAGCTCAGCAAGACAGAGACGGTTGAACACTGAAGCTTTCTTT.

The chain uses TRBV10-3 and TRBJ2-7, with D unresolved. The CDR3 extends over 14 amino acids. The ends were cut back, 3 bases at V and 4 bases at J, with 13 bases in the middle. Germline CDR1 reads ENHRY; CDR2 reads SYGVKD. CDR3 protein: CAISEPFRKYEQYF. CDR3 bases: TGTGCCATCAGTGAACCGTTTAGGAAATACGAGCAGTACTTC.

This clonotype was seen more than once but under ten times. The chain carries TRBV7-3 and TRBJ2-2; possibly TRBD2 for D (6 bases). Trimming cost V 6 bases and J 2 bases, with 7 bases left between them. The CDR3 runs to 13 residues. From germline, CDR1 is SGHTA and CDR2 FQGTGA. CDR3 sequence: CASRGTNTGELFF. CDR3 in DNA: TGTGCCAGCAGGGGGACTAACACCGGGGAGCTGTTTTTT.

The chain carries TRBV7-9 and TRBJ2-1, with TRBD2 identical over 8 bases. The germline V gene has CDR1 SEHNR and CDR2 FQNEAQ (reference sequence). V shed 4 bases and J 7 bases; nucleotides not matched to a gene: 15. CDR3 length equals 17 residues. CDR3 sequence reads: CASSSLQFSGTGNEQFF. The CDR3 bases are TGTGCCAGCAGCTCCTTACAGTTTAGCGGGACTGGGAATGAGCAGTTCTTC. Looking up the rest from reference TRBV7-9 and TRBJ2-1 gives the full variable domain: DTGVSQNPRHKITKRGQNVTFRCDPISEHNRLYWYRQTLGQGPEFLTYFQNEAQLEKSRLLSDRFSAERPKGSFSTLEIQRTEQGDSAMYLCASSSLQFSGTGNEQFFGPGTRLTVL.

The rearrangement links TRBV6-2 or TRBV6-3 to TRBJ2-2; D tentatively reads TRBD1 or TRBD2 (5 bases each). The CDR3 consists of 13 residues. Germline-derived CDR1 and CDR2 are MNHEY and SVGEGT. Trimming took off 6 bases at V and 3 bases at J, with 8 bases between the two ends. The CDR3 spells CASSGTDTGELFF. The CDR3 DNA reads TGTGCCAGCAGCGGGACCGACACCGGGGAGCTGTTTTTT.

This clonotype was detected ten times or more. The gene calls are TRBV2 and TRBJ2-7; D unresolved. CDR1 and CDR2 (germline): SNHLY, FYNNEI. The CDR3 consists of 15 residues. V lost 7 bases and J lost 4, with 20 bases in between. The CDR3 here is CASIEAVQTLYEQYF. DNA of the CDR3: TGTGCCAGCATCGAGGCGGTACAGACCTTATACGAGCAGTACTTC.

V usage is TRBV7-2 and J usage is TRBJ2-5; unclear D gene. The germline V and J ends were trimmed by 2 bases and 6 bases, with 19 bases remaining between them. CDR3 size: 16 residues. CDR1 and CDR2 (germline): SGHTA, FQGNSA. In nucleotides, the CDR3 is TGTGCCAGCAGCTTATTGGCTCAGTTGGGAACCCAGACCCAGTACTTC. Translating gives CASSLLAQLGTQTQYF.

This chain joins TRBV20-1 and TRBJ2-7; 9 bases fit TRBD2. The CDR3 runs to 12 residues. Trimming at V came to 5 bases and at J to 4 bases, leaving 3 bases not matched to a gene. Per the germline V gene, CDR1 is DFQATT and CDR2 is SNEGSKA (reference sequence). CDR3 residues: CSAPGLAYEQYF. CDR3 nucleotide sequence: TGCAGTGCTCCGGGACTAGCTTACGAGCAGTACTTC.

This clonotype was recorded many times. The V and J genes are TRBV5-1 and TRBJ2-7; TRBD1 matches at 9 bases. Trimming took 2 bases from V and 3 from J; bases not matched to a gene: 6. Germline loops: CDR1 SGHRS, CDR2 YFSETQ. This CDR3 is built from 15 residues. The CDR3 sequence: CASSLTGQGYYEQYF. The DNA for the CDR3 is TGCGCCAGCAGCTTAACGGGACAGGGATACTACGAGCAGTACTTC.

This clonotype has at least ten counts. The chain uses TRBV30 and TRBJ2-7; 8 bases are a match to TRBD1. CDR1 is GTSNPN and CDR2 is SVGIG in the germline V gene (reference sequence). CDR3 length: 13 residues. V was pared by 3 bases and J by 6 bases, with 7 bases of the junction left unmatched. As DNA, the CDR3 is TGTGCCTGGAGCCCCAAGACAGGGGTCGAGCAGTACTTC. This translates into CAWSPKTGVEQYF.

V usage is TRBV5-6 and J usage is TRBJ2-7; TRBD1 is a possible D gene (5 bases). This CDR3 is 16 amino acids long. Per the germline V gene, CDR1 is SGHDT and CDR2 is YYEEEE. V was trimmed by 4 bases and J by 0 bases, leaving 17 bases between them. In DNA, the CDR3 is TGTGCCAGCAGCGGCGAAACTCAGGGATACTCCTACGAGCAGTACTTC. It codes for CASSGETQGYSYEQYF.

There are many counts of this clonotype. The V and J genes are TRBV5-6 and TRBJ2-7; D might be TRBD1 (6 bases). With 0 bases removed from V and 6 bases from J, the gap between germline ends came to 10 bases. Germline V lookup: CDR1 SGHDT, CDR2 YYEEEE. The length of the CDR3 is 13 residues. CDR3 region: CASSLDFRGEQYF. The CDR3 coding sequence is TGTGCCAGCAGCTTGGATTTCAGGGGCGAGCAGTACTTC.

V usage is TRBV29-1 and J usage is TRBJ1-5; unclear D gene. The V gene's germline CDR1 is SQVTM and CDR2 ANQGSEA. V lost 6 bases and J 0 bases, leaving 9 bases between the germline ends. This CDR3 contains 13 residues. The CDR3: CSVAENSNQPQHF. In DNA form, the CDR3 reads TGCAGCGTGGCAGAGAATAGCAATCAGCCCCAGCATTTT.

The table lists this clonotype with many counts. The V gene is TRBV30, the J gene TRBJ2-3; the D gene could be TRBD1 or TRBD2 (6 bases each). Germline V gene sequence: CDR1 GTSNPN, CDR2 SVGIG (reference sequence). V was trimmed by 4 bases and J by 5 bases, leaving 16 bases between them. The CDR3 sequence is 14 residues long. This CDR3 reads CAWMVQGGIDTQYF. In DNA, the CDR3 is TGTGCCTGGATGGTACAGGGAGGTATAGATACGCAGTATTTT.

This clonotype occurred many times. This chain connects TRBV7-2 to TRBJ2-7; D is unresolved. Deletions cut 0 bases from V and 6 bases from J, with 6 bases between. The CDR3 totals 12 residues. Per germline, CDR1 SGHTA and CDR2 FQGNSA. As DNA, the CDR3 is TGTGCCAGCAGCTTAGCTCCTCTCGAGCAGTACTTC. It yields the protein CASSLAPLEQYF. Full variable domain (outside the CDR3, taken from reference TRBV7-2 and TRBJ2-7): GAGVSQSPSNKVTEKGKDVELRCDPISGHTALYWYRQSLGQGLEFLIYFQGNSAPDKSGLPSDRFSAERTGGSVSTLTIQRTQQEDSAVYLCASSLAPLEQYFGPGTRLTVT.

This chain connects TRBV2 to TRBJ1-6; 8 bases map to TRBD1. Per germline, CDR1 SNHLY and CDR2 FYNNEI. This CDR3 spans 16 amino acids. V shed 7 bases and J 1 base; nucleotides not matched to a gene: 6. The CDR3 here is CASTADRESYNSPLHF. The CDR3, as DNA: TGTGCCAGCACCGCGGACAGGGAGTCCTATAATTCACCCCTCCACTTT.